This T cell receptor beta chain was sequenced in a study of memory CD4+ T cells and cytomegalovirus serostatus (dated by TCRdb to the late 2010s). About the study as a whole: The roughly 35 healthy Belgian adults in the cohort included 9 who were CMV seropositive and around 25 who were CMV seronegative. CD4+ memory TCRbeta repertoires of a Belgian cohort with known cytomegalovirus serostatus were sequenced in order to replicate a published TCR-based CMV serostatus classifier. Broader findings and caveats from the paper: For predicting CMV serostatus, the median bootstrapped AUC was 0.95 using the original framework and roughly 0.91 using a US-trained random forest. Results were interpreted as suggesting that the CMV-associated TCR signature is largely present in the CD4+ memory repertoire. Only CD4+CD45RO+ memory cells were sequenced, unlike the original study, which covered naive and memory CD4+ and CD8+ populations. Of around 150 previously reported CMV-associated TCRbeta sequences, about 72 appeared in the CD4+ memory repertoires, each in one to five individuals. A median bootstrapped AUC of almost 0.96 with a 95% CI of 0.76-1.00 was achieved on the Belgian cohort by the original-framework classifier.

Genomic DNA was extracted from sorted cells with the Quick-DNA Microprep Kit. TCRbeta DNA was amplified with the immunoSEQ hsTCRbeta kit following the manufacturer's protocol. An Illumina MiSeq instrument was used to sequence the TCRbeta libraries. Processing in the source paper ran as follows. Once out-of-frame sequences had been removed, some 2 million distinct TCRbeta sequences were left, which works out to an average of approximately 70,000 per individual. Two values were used to score each individual: the count of some 150 previously reported CMV-associated TCRbeta sequences and the total count of productive distinct TCRbeta sequences. A beta-binomial model was reimplemented in Python, and scikit-learn random forests with default parameters were trained on data from the US cohort. Classifier performance on the Belgian cohort was reported as the median AUC with percentile confidence intervals calculated over 10,000 bootstrap iterations. Sourced from immuneACCESS, this table was stored by TCRdb with only in-frame sequences that have V and J called. A share of the clones is absent; for the studies checked, an unresolved V gene accounts for under half, and the remainder has no known explanation. That table furnishes V, J and clone size, whereas the DNA furnished D and trimming. Across this sample there are about 50,000 clones, with roughly 73% seen only once. Clones ranked in the top ten supply 0.78% of the sample.

Single viable CD3+CD4+CD8-CD45RO+ cells were sorted as memory CD4+ T cells on a FACSAria II. To determine CMV serostatus, a Roche Elecsys assay was used that detects serum IgG against CMV pp150, pp28, p38 and p52. Once the samples were thawed, total CD4+ T cells were enriched through positive selection using CD4 magnetic microbeads. The samples came from a different study that was designed specifically to examine the CD4+ T cell memory repertoire. Following standard operating procedures, peripheral blood mononuclear cells were isolated and cryopreserved, while serum was kept at -80 degrees C. CD3-PerCP (BW264/56), CD4-APC (RPA-T4), CD45RO-PE (UCHT1) and CD8-Pacific Orange (3B5) antibodies were used for staining, and non-viable cells were excluded with Sytox blue. As concerns this clone: Its recognized antigen is unknown. No much larger clone is present one base from it, and per-base qualities are unavailable.

The origin of this receptor is an adult in good health and CMV-seronegative. The sample comprised memory CD4+ T cells from blood.

The nucleotides are TGCGCCAGCAGCCCCAGGGTTCCGGTGAGTCAAGAGACCCAGTACTTC. Its translation reads: CASSPRVPVSQETQYF. The chain employs TRBV5-1 and TRBJ2-5; a tentative D call is TRBD1 (5 bases match). V loses 4 bases, J loses 2 bases, and the germline ends lie 18 bases apart. Based on the germline V gene, the CDR1 and CDR2 sequences are SGHRS and YFSETQ. The CDR3 runs 16 residues from the cysteine to the phenylalanine. The CDR3 DNA has 48 bases and is translated from base 1.